Listed below are T cell receptor beta chains from one sample, sequenced in a study of identifying expanded T cells in peripheral blood. Measured with immunoSEQ multiplex PCR; TCRdb has only the in-frame clones, and not every one. This sample has approximately 63,000 clones, with around 87% found just once. The sequencing input was blood. Every receptor here comes from a person aged 18 to 75 in good health. The CDR3 runs from the conserved cysteine through the conserved F or W. D genes are given only for firm matches. Clone size is stated in some rows and not others, as once, few, many or a class when expanded.

clone_size	v_call	j_call	d_call	cdr3_aa	cdr3_nt
-	TRBV21-1	TRBJ1-1	-	CASSKRKGRMNTEAFF	TGTGCCAGCAGCAAACGAAAGGGACGGATGAACACTGAAGCTTTCTTT
-	TRBV10-3	TRBJ2-3	-	CAISESPTDTQYF	TGTGCCATCAGTGAGTCACCAACAGATACGCAGTATTTT
-	TRBV28	TRBJ1-3	-	CASLGGGTSGNTIYF	TGTGCCAGTTTGGGAGGGGGAACCTCTGGAAACACCATATATTTT
-	TRBV27	TRBJ1-2	-	CASSLKGGEGHYGYTF	TGTGCCAGCAGTTTAAAGGGGGGAGAGGGGCACTATGGCTACACCTTC
-	TRBV7-9	TRBJ1-2	-	CASSLGQHPYGYTF	TGTGCCAGCAGCTTAGGACAGCACCCCTATGGCTACACCTTC
once	TRBV27	TRBJ2-1	TRBD1	CASSLKGGQGPRREQFF	TGTGCCAGCAGTTTAAAGGGGGGACAGGGGCCCCGTAGGGAGCAGTTCTTC
-	TRBV4-1	TRBJ2-1	-	CASSRNNEQFF	TGCGCCAGCAGCCGCAACAATGAGCAGTTCTTC
-	TRBV28	TRBJ2-3	TRBD1	CASSSPTGGTDTQYF	TGTGCCAGCAGTTCACCGACAGGGGGCACAGATACGCAGTATTTT
-	TRBV28	TRBJ1-1	-	CASSLILPTMNTEAFF	TGTGCCAGCAGTTTAATCCTCCCAACCATGAACACTGAAGCTTTCTTT
few	TRBV2	TRBJ1-4	-	CASSEQATNEKLFF	TGTGCCAGCAGTGAGCAGGCAACTAATGAAAAACTGTTTTTT
once	TRBV6-4	TRBJ2-5	TRBD1	CASSPGQGGETQYF	TGTGCCAGCAGCCCGGGACAGGGTGGGGAGACCCAGTACTTC
-	TRBV27	TRBJ2-7	-	CASIPGDSYEQYF	TGTGCCAGCATTCCGGGGGACTCCTACGAGCAGTACTTC
once	TRBV9	TRBJ2-1	TRBD2	CASSVRTSGSNEQFF	TGTGCCAGCAGCGTACGTACTAGCGGGAGTAATGAGCAGTTCTTC
-	TRBV5-4	TRBJ1-2	TRBD1	CASSLAGGQGGGYGYTF	TGTGCCAGCAGCTTGGCCGGGGGACAGGGAGGTGGCTATGGCTACACCTTC
once	TRBV6-5	TRBJ1-5	-	CASSYSGGREQPQHF	TGTGCCAGCAGTTACTCAGGGGGGAGGGAACAGCCCCAGCATTTT
-	TRBV7-6	TRBJ2-1	-	CASSSSPGNEQFF	TGTGCCAGCAGCTCCTCTCCGGGGAATGAGCAGTTCTTC
-	TRBV10-3	TRBJ2-6	TRBD1	CAISETGVSGANVLTF	TGTGCCATCAGTGAGACAGGGGTTTCTGGGGCCAACGTCCTGACTTTC
-	TRBV11-2	TRBJ2-1	TRBD1	CASRPTGGSSYNEQFF	TGTGCCAGCAGACCCACAGGGGGAAGCTCCTACAATGAGCAGTTCTTC
-	TRBV29-1	TRBJ1-2	-	CSVAGGSRGYTF	TGCAGCGTTGCGGGGGGATCTCGTGGCTACACCTTC
-	TRBV4-3	TRBJ2-3	-	CASSQESLAPGDTQYF	TGCGCCAGCAGCCAAGAATCCCTAGCGCCTGGAGATACGCAGTATTTT
-	TRBV9	TRBJ2-3	-	CASSVPGDTQYF	TGTGCCAGCAGCGTTCCGGGGGATACGCAGTATTTT
few	TRBV29-1	TRBJ1-2	-	CSVGYLGNYGYTF	TGCAGCGTTGGTTACTTAGGGAACTATGGCTACACCTTC
-	TRBV18	TRBJ2-7	-	CASSPFEQGNEQYF	TGTGCCAGCTCACCTTTTGAGCAGGGCAACGAGCAGTACTTC
-	TRBV10-1	TRBJ2-3	-	CASSIQADTQYF	TGCGCCAGCAGTATCCAGGCAGATACGCAGTATTTT
-	TRBV5-4	TRBJ2-1	TRBD2	CASSPELASNEQFF	TGTGCCAGCAGCCCAGAACTAGCGTCCAATGAGCAGTTCTTC
-	TRBV5-3	TRBJ2-6	-	CARSLEGHLSSGANVLTF	TGTGCCAGAAGCTTGGAGGGACACCTAAGCTCTGGGGCCAACGTCCTGACTTTC
-	TRBV7-2	TRBJ2-7	-	CASSLSRGYEQYF	TGTGCCAGCAGCTTAAGCAGGGGCTACGAGCAGTACTTC
-	TRBV5-6	TRBJ2-1	-	CASSFDGVDEQFF	TGTGCCAGCAGCTTTGACGGGGTGGATGAGCAGTTCTTC
-	TRBV6-4	TRBJ2-7	-	CASSLEGGYEQYF	TGTGCCAGCAGTTTGGAGGGAGGCTACGAGCAGTACTTC